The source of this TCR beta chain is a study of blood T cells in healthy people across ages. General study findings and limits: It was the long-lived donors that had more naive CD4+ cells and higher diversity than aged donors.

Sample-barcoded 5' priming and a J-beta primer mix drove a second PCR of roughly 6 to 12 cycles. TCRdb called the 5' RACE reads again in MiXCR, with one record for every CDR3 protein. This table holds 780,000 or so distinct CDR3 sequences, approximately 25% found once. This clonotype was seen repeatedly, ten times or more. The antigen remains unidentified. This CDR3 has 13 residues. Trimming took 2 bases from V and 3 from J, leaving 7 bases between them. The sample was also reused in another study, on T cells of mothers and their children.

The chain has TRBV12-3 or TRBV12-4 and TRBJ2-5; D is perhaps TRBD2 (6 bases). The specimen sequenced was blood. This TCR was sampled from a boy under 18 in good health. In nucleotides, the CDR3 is TGTGCCAGCAGTTTACGGGGGAAAGAGACCCAGTACTTC. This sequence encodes CASSLRGKETQYF.